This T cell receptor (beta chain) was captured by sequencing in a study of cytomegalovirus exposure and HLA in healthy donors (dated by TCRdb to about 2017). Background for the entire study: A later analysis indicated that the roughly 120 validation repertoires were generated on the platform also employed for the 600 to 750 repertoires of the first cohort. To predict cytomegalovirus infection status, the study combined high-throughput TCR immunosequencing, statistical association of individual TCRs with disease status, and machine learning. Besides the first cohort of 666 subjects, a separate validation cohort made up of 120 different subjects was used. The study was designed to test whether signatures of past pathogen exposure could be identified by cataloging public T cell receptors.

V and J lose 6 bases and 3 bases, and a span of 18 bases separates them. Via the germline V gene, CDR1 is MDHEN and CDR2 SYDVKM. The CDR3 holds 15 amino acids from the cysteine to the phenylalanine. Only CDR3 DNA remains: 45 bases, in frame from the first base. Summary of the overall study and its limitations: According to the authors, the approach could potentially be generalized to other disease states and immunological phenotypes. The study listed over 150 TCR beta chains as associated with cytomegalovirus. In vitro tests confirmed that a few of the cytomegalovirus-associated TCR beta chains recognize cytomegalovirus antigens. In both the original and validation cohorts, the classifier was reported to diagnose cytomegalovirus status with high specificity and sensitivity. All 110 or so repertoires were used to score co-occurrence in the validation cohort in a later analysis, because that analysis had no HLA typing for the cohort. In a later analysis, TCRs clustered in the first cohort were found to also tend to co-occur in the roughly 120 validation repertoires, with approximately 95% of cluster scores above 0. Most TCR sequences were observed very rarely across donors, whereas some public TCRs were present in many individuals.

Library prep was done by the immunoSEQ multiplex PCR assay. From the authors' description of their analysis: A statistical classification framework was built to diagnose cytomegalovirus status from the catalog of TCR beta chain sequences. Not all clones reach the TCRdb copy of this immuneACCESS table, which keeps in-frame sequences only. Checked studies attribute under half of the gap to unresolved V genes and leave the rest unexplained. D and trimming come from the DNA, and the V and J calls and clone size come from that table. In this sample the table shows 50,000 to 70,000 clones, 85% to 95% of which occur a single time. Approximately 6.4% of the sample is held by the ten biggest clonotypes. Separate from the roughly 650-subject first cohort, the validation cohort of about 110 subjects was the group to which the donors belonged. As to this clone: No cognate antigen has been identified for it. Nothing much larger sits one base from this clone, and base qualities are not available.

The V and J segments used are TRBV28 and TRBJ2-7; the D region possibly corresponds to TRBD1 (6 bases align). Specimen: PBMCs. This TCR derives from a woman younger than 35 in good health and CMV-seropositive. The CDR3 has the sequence CASRQQGGLNYEQYF. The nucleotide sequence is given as TGTGCCAGCAGGCAACAGGGTGGCCTAAACTACGAGCAGTACTTC.